This T cell receptor beta chain was documented in a study of blood T cells in healthy people across ages (dated by TCRdb to about 2015). Regarding the complete study: In model experiments, template switching captured about one uniquely barcoded TCR beta cDNA molecule for every two T cells. For two donors (one aged 18 to 30 and one aged 80 or older), the study analyzed two additional independent replicas of 1 million unique cDNA reads from the same blood draw. The donors were split into four age groups: young (average approximately 16 years), middle-aged (39), aged (approximately 60) and long-lived (under 90). Using deep sequencing normalized with unique cDNA molecular identifiers, the study measured how TCR beta repertoire diversity changes with age. To avoid experimental bias, donors of different ages were randomly spread across the sequencing lanes. Results the study describes overall, beyond this receptor: Donor CMV infection status was unknown, potentially confounding age-related changes in expanded clonotypes. Observed TCR beta diversity per million T cells fell roughly linearly with age, and a significant reduction was already apparent by age roughly 40. There was a strong correlation between observed TCR beta diversity and the percentage of naive T cells measured by flow cytometry. Estimates of total diversity based on one million sequenced T cells were regarded as lower bounds and as underestimates. Conclusive comparison of naive and antigen-experienced compartments was prevented by the profiling of bulk unsorted PBMCs. The long-lived group showed more naive CD4+ T cells, fewer expanded clones and increased TCR diversity than the aged group, suggesting age selection.

This clonotype was counted between two and nine times. Its antigen target is currently unknown. Per-base quality was not reported, and no clone a single base away is much larger than it. The germline V gene yields MDHEN for CDR1 and SYDVKM for CDR2. V trim: 5 bases; J trim: 6 bases; unmatched bases: 15. Taken from cysteine to phenylalanine, the CDR3 has 17 residues. CDR3 DNA only is kept here, 51 bases in frame from base 1. Library creation used 5' RACE. This sample was sequenced with an Illumina HiSeq 2500. A second PCR of about 6 to 11 cycles was run with a J-beta primer mix and a sample-barcoded 5' primer. A unique molecular identifier was introduced onto each TCR beta cDNA molecule by a template-switch 5' adaptor carrying 12 random nucleotides. At least 3 million CDR3-containing paired-end reads were obtained from each sample. The Mint cDNA synthesis kit, primed by a TRBC-specific oligonucleotide, was used to synthesize first-strand cDNA from all RNA. Following uracil-DNA glycosylase treatment, a first 18-cycle PCR with universal primers M1SS and BC2_uni_R was performed on all cDNA. Concerning the study's data processing: Each sample was normalized by randomly selecting 1 million high-quality reads, each carrying a distinct molecular identifier. Reads sharing molecular identifiers were discarded rather than binned into consensus sequences. MiTCR, run with a Q25 quality threshold and the strictest error-elimination algorithm, handled CDR3 identification, clonotype clustering and error correction. Lower-bound total TCR beta diversity was estimated with a nonparametric unseen species model using Euler transformation. TCRdb trimmed the raw reads at Q25, called clones with MiXCR and kept productive beta chains. Every CDR3 protein is listed once, alongside the most common genes and DNA of its rows. These V and J calls originate from TCRdb's pipeline instead of the authors' own analysis. The sample table lists 550,000 to 750,000 distinct CDR3 sequences, under 25% of them with a count of one. The ten biggest clones cover roughly 3.9% of the sample.

Systemically healthy Caucasian individuals from Russia, roughly 40 in total and aged roughly 6 to 90 years, were included as donors. Each donor gave ten milliliters of peripheral blood, drawn into EDTA-treated Vacutainer tubes. PBMCs were isolated by Ficoll-Paque density-gradient centrifugation, with at least 6 million obtained per sample. Total RNA, at least 6 micrograms per sample, was extracted from PBMCs with Trizol reagent. For every donor, an aliquot of PBMCs went through flow cytometry to measure the percentages of naive CD45RAhigh/CD27high T cells. What was sequenced was blood. The receptor was isolated from a man between 65 and 85 years old in good health. Recombination joined TRBV28 with TRBJ2-1; TRBD2 aligns with 8 central bases. In nucleotides, the sequence is TGTGCCAGCAGTCGCACTAGCGGAAACGGCCTAGCCAATGAGCAGTTCTTC. It translates to CASSRTSGNGLANEQFF.